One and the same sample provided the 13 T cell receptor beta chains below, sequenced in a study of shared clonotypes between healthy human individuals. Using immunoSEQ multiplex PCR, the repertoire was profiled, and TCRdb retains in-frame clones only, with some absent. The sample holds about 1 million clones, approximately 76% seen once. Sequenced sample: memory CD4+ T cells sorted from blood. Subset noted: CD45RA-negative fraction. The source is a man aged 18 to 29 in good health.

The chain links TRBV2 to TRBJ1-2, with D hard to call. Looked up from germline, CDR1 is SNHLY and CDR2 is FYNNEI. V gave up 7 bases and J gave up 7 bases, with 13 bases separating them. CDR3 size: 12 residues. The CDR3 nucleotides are TGTGCCAGCACGTTGCAGGACGGTGGCTACACCTTC. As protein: CASTLQDGGYTF.

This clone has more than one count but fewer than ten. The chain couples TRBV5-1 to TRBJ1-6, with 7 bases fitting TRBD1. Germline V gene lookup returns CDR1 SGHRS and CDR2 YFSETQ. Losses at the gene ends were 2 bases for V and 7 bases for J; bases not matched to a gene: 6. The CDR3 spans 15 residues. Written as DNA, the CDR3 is TGCGCCAGCAGCTTCGACAGGGTCGAGAATTCACCCCTCCACTTT. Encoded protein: CASSFDRVENSPLHF.

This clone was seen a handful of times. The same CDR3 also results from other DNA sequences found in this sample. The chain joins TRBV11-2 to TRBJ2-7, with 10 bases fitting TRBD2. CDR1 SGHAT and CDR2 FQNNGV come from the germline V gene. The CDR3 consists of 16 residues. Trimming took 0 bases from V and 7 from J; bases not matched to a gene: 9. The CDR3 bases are TGTGCCAGCAGCTTAGATCGCCTAGCGGGAGTCGGGGAGCAGTACTTC. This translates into CASSLDRLAGVGEQYF.

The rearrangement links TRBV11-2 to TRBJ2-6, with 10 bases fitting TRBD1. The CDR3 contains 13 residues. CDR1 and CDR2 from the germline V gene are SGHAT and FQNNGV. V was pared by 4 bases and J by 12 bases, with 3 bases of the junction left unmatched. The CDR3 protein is CASSSGQGGVLTF. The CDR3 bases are TGTGCCAGCAGCTCAGGACAGGGGGGCGTCCTGACTTTC.

CDR3 DNA: TGTGCCAGCAGTGGGCTTCGGGTTGACACTGAAGCTTTCTTT. Translating gives CASSGLRVDTEAFF. The chain combines TRBV2 with TRBJ1-1, with D uncertain. Germline V gene data show CDR1 as SNHLY and CDR2 as FYNNEI. The CDR3 totals 14 residues. V shed 4 bases and J shed 3 bases, with 12 bases lying between them.

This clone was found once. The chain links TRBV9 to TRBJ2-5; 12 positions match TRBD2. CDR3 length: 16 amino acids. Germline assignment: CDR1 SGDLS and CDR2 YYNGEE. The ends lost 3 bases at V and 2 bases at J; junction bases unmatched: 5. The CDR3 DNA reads TGTGCCAGCAGCGGATTGACTAGCGGGGGACAAGAGACCCAGTACTTC. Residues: CASSGLTSGGQETQYF.

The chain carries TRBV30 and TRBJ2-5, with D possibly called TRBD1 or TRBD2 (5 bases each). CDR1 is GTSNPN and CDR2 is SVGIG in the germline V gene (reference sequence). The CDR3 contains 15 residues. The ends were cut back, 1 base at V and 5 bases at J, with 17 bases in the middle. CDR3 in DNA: TGTGCCTGGAGTGCCGGCTCGGGGCTGCGCGAGACCCAGTACTTC. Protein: CAWSAGSGLRETQYF.

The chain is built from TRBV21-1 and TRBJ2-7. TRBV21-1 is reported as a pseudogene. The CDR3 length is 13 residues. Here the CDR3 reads CASRWIISYEQYF. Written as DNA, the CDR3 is TGTGCCAGCAGATGGATTATCTCCTACGAGCAGTACTTC.

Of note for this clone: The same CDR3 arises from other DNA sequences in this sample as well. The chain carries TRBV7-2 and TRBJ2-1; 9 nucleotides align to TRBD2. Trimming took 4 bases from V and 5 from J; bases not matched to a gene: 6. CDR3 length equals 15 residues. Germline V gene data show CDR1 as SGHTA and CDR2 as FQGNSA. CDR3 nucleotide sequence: TGTGCCAGCAGCTCCCTCGCGGGAGGGAACAATGAGCAGTTCTTC. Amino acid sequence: CASSSLAGGNNEQFF. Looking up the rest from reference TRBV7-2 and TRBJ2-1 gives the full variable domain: GAGVSQSPSNKVTEKGKDVELRCDPISGHTALYWYRQSLGQGLEFLIYFQGNSAPDKSGLPSDRFSAERTGGSVSTLTIQRTQQEDSAVYLCASSSLAGGNNEQFFGPGTRLTVL.

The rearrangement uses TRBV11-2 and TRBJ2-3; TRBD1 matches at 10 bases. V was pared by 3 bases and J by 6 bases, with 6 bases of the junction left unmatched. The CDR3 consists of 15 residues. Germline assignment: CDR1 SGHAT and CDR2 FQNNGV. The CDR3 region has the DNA TGTGCCAGCAGCTTGGGGGGACAGGGGACCGATACGCAGTATTTT. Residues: CASSLGGQGTDTQYF.

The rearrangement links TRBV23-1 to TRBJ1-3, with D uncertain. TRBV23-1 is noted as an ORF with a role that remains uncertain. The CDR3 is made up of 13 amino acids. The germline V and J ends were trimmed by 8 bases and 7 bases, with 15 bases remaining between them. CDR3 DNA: TGCGCCAGCTGCCCCCCGGACTATAACACCATATATTTT. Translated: CASCPPDYNTIYF.

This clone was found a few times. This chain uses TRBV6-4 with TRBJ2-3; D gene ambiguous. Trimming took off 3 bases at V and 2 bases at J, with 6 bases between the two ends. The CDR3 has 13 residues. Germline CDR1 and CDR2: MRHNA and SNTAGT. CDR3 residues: CASSEGDTDTQYF. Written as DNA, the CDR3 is TGTGCCAGCAGTGAAGGAGACACAGATACGCAGTATTTT.

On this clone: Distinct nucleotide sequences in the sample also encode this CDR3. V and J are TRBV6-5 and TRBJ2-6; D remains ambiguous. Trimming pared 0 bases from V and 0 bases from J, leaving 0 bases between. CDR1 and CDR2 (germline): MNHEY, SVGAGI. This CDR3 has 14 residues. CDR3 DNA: TGTGCCAGCAGTTACTCCTCTGGGGCCAACGTCCTGACTTTC. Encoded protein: CASSYSSGANVLTF.